This T cell receptor beta chain comes out of a study of T cell changes during pregnancy in multiple sclerosis. Generated by immunoSEQ multiplex PCR, the TCRdb table keeps only in-frame clones and is missing some. In the table there are some 97,000 clones, 92% of which are singletons. Germline CDR1 reads GTSNPN; CDR2 reads SVGIG (reference sequence). The CDR3 loop spans 16 amino acids. V lost 4 bases to trimming and J lost 2 bases, with 19 bases between them. This clonotype was sampled from a female donor with multiple sclerosis, enrolled in a pregnancy study. V usage is TRBV30 and J usage is TRBJ2-3; possible D gene TRBD1, 5 bases. The sample consisted of peripheral blood, taken after pregnancy. The CDR3 DNA sequence: TGTGCCTGGACGCGTGGGCAGGGCGCTATCACAGATACGCAGTATTTT. Translation gives CAWTRGQGAITDTQYF.